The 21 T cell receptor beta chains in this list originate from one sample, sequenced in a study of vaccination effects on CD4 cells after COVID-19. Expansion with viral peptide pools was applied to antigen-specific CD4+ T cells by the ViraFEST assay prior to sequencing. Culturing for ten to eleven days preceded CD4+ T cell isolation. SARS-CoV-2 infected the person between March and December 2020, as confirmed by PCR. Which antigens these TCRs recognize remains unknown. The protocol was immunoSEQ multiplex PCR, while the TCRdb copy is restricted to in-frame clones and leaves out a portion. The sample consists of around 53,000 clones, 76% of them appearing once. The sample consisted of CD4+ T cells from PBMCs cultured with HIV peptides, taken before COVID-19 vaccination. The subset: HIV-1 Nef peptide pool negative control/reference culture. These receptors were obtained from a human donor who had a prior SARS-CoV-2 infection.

CDR3 bases: TGCAGCGTTGACGGGGGGGGCACAGATACGCAGTATTTT. Amino acids: CSVDGGGTDTQYF. The chain uses TRBV29-1 and TRBJ2-3; 8 positions match TRBD2. The CDR3 runs to 13 residues. Germline values: CDR1 SQVTM, CDR2 ANQGSEA. Losses at the gene ends were 3 bases for V and 1 base for J; bases not matched to a gene: 0.

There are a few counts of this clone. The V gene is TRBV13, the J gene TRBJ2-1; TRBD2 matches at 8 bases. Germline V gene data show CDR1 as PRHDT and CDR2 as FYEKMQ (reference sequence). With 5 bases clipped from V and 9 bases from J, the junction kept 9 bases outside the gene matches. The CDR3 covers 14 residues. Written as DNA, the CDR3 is TGTGCCAGCAGCGGGACGGGAGGGCAAGGTGAGCAGTTCTTC. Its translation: CASSGTGGQGEQFF.

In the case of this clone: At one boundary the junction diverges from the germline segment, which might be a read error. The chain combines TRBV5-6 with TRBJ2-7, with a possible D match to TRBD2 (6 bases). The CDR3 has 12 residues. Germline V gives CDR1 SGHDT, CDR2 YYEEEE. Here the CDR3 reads CASNSRRAPSSF. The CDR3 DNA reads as TGTGCCAGCAACAGCCGGAGGGCCCCTAGTTCGTTC.

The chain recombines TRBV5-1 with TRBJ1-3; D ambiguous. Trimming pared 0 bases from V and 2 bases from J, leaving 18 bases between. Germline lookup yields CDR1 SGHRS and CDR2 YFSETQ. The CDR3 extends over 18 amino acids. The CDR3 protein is CASSLGGRGSFAGNTIYF. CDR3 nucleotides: TGCGCCAGCAGCTTGGGCGGACGCGGGTCGTTCGCTGGAAACACCATATATTTT.

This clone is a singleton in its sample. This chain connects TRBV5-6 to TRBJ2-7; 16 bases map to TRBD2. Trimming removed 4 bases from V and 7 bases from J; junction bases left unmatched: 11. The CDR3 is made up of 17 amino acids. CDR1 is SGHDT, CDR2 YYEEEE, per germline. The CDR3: CASSLGTSGRGSREQYF. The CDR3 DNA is TGTGCCAGCAGCCTCGGGACTAGCGGGAGGGGATCGAGGGAGCAGTACTTC.

This CDR3 reads CAWSGSGPLGEKLFF. In DNA, the CDR3 is TGTGCCTGGAGTGGGTCGGGACCCTTGGGGGAAAAACTGTTTTTT. The chain uses TRBV30 and TRBJ1-4, with D possibly TRBD1 on 5 matching bases. V was cut by 1 base and J by 8 bases, with 17 bases left in between. Per the germline V gene, CDR1 is GTSNPN and CDR2 is SVGIG (reference sequence). The CDR3 runs 15 residues.

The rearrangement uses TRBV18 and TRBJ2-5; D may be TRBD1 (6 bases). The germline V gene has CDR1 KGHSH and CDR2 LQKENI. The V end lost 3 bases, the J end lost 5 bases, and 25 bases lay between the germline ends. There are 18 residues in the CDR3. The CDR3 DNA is TGTGCCAGCTCACCGCGTAACTCCGGGACAAACTCTATGGAGACCCAGTACTTC. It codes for CASSPRNSGTNSMETQYF.

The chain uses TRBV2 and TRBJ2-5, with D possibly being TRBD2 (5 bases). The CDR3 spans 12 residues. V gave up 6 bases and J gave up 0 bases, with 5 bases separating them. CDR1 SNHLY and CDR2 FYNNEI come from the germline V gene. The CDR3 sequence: CASRRDQETQYF. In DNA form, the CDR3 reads TGTGCCAGCAGGAGGGACCAAGAGACCCAGTACTTC.

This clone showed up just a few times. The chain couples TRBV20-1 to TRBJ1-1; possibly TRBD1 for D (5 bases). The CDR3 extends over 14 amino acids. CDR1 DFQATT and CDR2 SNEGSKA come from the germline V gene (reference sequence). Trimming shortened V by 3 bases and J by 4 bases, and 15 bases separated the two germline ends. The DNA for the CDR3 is TGCAGTGCTAGTATTCCAGGGTGGGGCACTGAAGCTTTCTTT. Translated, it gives CSASIPGWGTEAFF.

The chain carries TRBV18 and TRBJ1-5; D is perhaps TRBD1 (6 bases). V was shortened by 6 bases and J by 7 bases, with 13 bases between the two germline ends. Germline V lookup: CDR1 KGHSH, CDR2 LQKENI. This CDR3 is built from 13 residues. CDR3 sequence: CASSLFRGQPQHF. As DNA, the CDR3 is TGTGCCAGCTCGCTGTTCAGGGGACAGCCCCAGCATTTT.

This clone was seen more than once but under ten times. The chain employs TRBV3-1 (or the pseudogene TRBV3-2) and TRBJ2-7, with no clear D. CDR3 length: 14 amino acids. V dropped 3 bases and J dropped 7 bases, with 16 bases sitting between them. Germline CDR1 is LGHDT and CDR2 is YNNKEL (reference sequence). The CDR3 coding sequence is TGTGCCAGCAGCCACAGTCCGGCCCCGCGGGAGCAGTACTTC. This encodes CASSHSPAPREQYF.

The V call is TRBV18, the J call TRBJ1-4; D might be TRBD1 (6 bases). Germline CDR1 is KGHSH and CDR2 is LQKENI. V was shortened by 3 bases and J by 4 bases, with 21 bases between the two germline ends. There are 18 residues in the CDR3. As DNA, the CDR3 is TGTGCCAGCTCACCGCAGGACAGCGGAACCGGTGGTAATGAAAAACTGTTTTTT. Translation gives CASSPQDSGTGGNEKLFF.

The DNA of the CDR3 is TGTGCCACCAGTGATTTCCGGGACCAGCAGTACTTC. Amino acids: CATSDFRDQQYF. The V and J genes are TRBV24-1 and TRBJ2-7, with D perhaps assigned TRBD1 or TRBD2 (5 bases each). The CDR3 runs to 12 residues. Germline assignment: CDR1 KGHDR and CDR2 SFDVKD. V was clipped by 1 base and J by 8 bases, with 8 bases between them.

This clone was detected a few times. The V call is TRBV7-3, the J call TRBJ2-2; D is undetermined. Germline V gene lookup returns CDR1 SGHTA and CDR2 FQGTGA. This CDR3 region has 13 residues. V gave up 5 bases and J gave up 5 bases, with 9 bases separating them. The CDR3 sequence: CASSPDPTGELFF. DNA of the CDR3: TGTGCCAGCAGCCCCGATCCAACCGGGGAGCTGTTTTTT.

CDR3 coding DNA: TGTGCCAGTAGTCCTCTACAGTCCTCAACTAATGAAAAACTGTTTTTT. Protein product: CASSPLQSSTNEKLFF. The gene calls are TRBV19 and TRBJ1-4; D gene uncertain. With 5 bases removed from V and 0 bases from J, the gap between germline ends came to 13 bases. Germline V lookup: CDR1 LNHDA, CDR2 SQIVND (reference sequence). CDR3 length equals 16 residues.

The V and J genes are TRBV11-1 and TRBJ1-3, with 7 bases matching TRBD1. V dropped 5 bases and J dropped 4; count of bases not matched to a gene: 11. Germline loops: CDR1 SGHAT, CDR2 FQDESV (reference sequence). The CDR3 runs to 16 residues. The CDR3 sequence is CASSVTGTAIGNTIYF. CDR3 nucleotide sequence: TGTGCCAGCAGCGTAACCGGGACAGCTATCGGAAACACCATATATTTT.

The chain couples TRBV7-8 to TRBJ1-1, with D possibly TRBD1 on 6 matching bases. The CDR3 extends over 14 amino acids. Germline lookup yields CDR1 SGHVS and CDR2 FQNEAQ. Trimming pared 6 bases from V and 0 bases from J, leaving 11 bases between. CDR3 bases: TGTGCCAGCAGTAAAGACAGGTTGAACACTGAAGCTTTCTTT. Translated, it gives CASSKDRLNTEAFF.

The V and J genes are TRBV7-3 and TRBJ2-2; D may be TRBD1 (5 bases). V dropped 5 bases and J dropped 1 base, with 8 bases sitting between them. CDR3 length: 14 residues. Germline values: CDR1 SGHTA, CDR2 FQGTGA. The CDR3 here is CASSADRNTGELFF. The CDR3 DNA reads TGTGCCAGCAGCGCTGACAGGAACACCGGGGAGCTGTTTTTT.

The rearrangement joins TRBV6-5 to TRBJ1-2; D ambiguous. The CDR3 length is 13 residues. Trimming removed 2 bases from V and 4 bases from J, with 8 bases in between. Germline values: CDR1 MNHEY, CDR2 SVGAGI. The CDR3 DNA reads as TGTGCCAGCAGTTACAGGGAGGGCTATGGCTACACCTTC. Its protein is CASSYREGYGYTF.

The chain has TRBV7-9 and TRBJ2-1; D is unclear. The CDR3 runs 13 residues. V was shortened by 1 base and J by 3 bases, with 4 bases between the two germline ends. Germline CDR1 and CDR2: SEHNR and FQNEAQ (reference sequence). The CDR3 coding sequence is TGTGCCAGCAGCTTAGGGAACTACAATGAGCAGTTCTTC. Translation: CASSLGNYNEQFF.

The CDR3 sequence is CASSLERGEAFF. The DNA of the CDR3 is TGTGCCAGCAGCTTAGAACGGGGTGAAGCTTTCTTT. J is TRBJ1-1 and V is TRBV7-9; no clear D. Germline V gene sequence: CDR1 SEHNR, CDR2 FQNEAQ (reference sequence). CDR3 length equals 12 residues. Trimming took 1 base from V and 7 from J, leaving 7 bases between them.